These 27 T cell receptor beta chains came from one sample sequenced in a study of radiotherapy plus CTLA-4 blockade in lung cancer. Some clones are missing from TCRdb's copy, which holds only in-frame ones; the method was immunoSEQ multiplex PCR. The sample comprises tens of thousands of clones, around 72% of which are singletons, and 11% to 15% rests with the top ten. Specimen: peripheral blood, collected from a patient treated with radiotherapy plus ipilimumab. These receptors all come from a human donor with non-small cell lung cancer that progressed on radiotherapy plus ipilimumab.

Of note for this clone: One junction end disagrees with the germline gene, perhaps due to a read error. The DNA for the CDR3 is TGTGCTAGCAGCCCTGGACTGGATAGCTCCTACGAGCAGTACTTC. Translating gives CASSPGLDSSYEQYF. The rearrangement links TRBV7-7 to TRBJ2-7, with D maybe TRBD2 (5 bases). Germline V gene lookup returns CDR1 SSHAT and CDR2 FNYEAQ (reference sequence). The CDR3 is made up of 15 amino acids.

The V gene is TRBV5-8, the J gene TRBJ2-7; possible D gene TRBD1, 5 bases. The CDR3 totals 12 residues. Germline V gives CDR1 SGHTS, CDR2 YDEGEE. V gave up 0 bases and J gave up 4 bases, with 5 bases separating them. The DNA for the CDR3 is TGTGCCAGCAGCTTGGAGGGGTACGAGCAGTACTTC. Amino acids: CASSLEGYEQYF.

The chain uses TRBV13 and TRBJ2-6; 10 positions agree with TRBD2. This CDR3 has 18 residues. V was clipped by 3 bases and J by 2 bases; unmatched bases: 7. Germline V gives CDR1 PRHDT, CDR2 FYEKMQ (reference sequence). The CDR3 reads CASSFPSGSGAGANVLTF. In DNA, the CDR3 is TGTGCCAGCAGCTTCCCTAGCGGGAGTGGAGCTGGGGCCAACGTCCTGACTTTC.

CDR3 bases: TGCGCCAGCAGCCAGACAGTGAACACTGAAGCTTTCTTT. Residues: CASSQTVNTEAFF. The J gene is TRBJ1-1, the V gene TRBV5-1, with TRBD1 as a possible D gene (5 bases). CDR1 and CDR2 (germline): SGHRS, YFSETQ. The V and J ends lost 4 bases and 0 bases respectively, with 7 bases between them. The CDR3 length is 13 residues. The full variable domain, its missing parts supplied by reference TRBV5-1 and TRBJ1-1, is KAGVTQTPRYLIKTRGQQVTLSCSPISGHRSVSWYQQTPGQGLQFLFEYFSETQRNKGNFPGRFSGRQFSNSRSEMNVSTLELGDSALYLCASSQTVNTEAFFGQGTRLTVV.

The V call is TRBV28, the J call TRBJ1-2; 8 nucleotides align to TRBD1. Per germline, CDR1 MDHEN and CDR2 SYDVKM. CDR3 size: 14 residues. With V trimmed by 6 bases and J by 2 bases, 5 bases remained unmatched. CDR3 DNA: TGTGCCAGCAGGCCAGGGGGCGACAACTATGGCTACACCTTC. Protein product: CASRPGGDNYGYTF.

This clone was seen at least ten times. Additional DNA sequences in this sample encode the identical CDR3. This chain joins TRBV28 and TRBJ2-7, with 8 positions matching TRBD1. Germline CDR1 MDHEN, CDR2 SYDVKM. J lost 4 bases, V lost 2 bases, and 4 bases had no gene match. The CDR3 has 14 amino acids. The CDR3 spells CASSLGRGLYEQYF. In DNA, the CDR3 is TGTGCCAGCAGTTTAGGCAGGGGGCTGTACGAGCAGTACTTC.

CDR3 coding DNA: TGTGCCAGCACCTTCGCCCCTAGCGGAAACAATGAGCAGTTCTTC. Protein: CASTFAPSGNNEQFF. This chain links TRBV7-3 with TRBJ2-1, with 7 bases that match TRBD2. V shed 7 bases and J 5 bases; nucleotides not matched to a gene: 11. Germline V lookup: CDR1 SGHTA, CDR2 FQGTGA. The CDR3 contains 15 residues. The full variable domain, in which reference TRBV7-3 and TRBJ2-1 provide the parts outside the CDR3, is GAGVSQTPSNKVTEKGKYVELRCDPISGHTALYWYRQSLGQGPEFLIYFQGTGAADDSGLPNDRFFAVRPEGSVSTLKIQRTERGDSAVYLCASTFAPSGNNEQFFGPGTRLTVL.

In regard to this clone: This sample also contains other DNA sequences that code for the same CDR3. The chain employs TRBV9 and TRBJ1-5; the D gene is possibly TRBD1 (5 bases). The V gene lost 0 bases and the J gene lost 2 bases, with 9 bases spanning the gap. The germline V gene has CDR1 SGDLS and CDR2 YYNGEE. This CDR3 spans 15 amino acids. CDR3 DNA sequence: TGTGCCAGCAGCGTAGGGCAGGGAGGCAATCAGCCCCAGCATTTT. Amino acids: CASSVGQGGNQPQHF.

This clone was seen many times. The chain combines TRBV4-2 with TRBJ2-1, with 8 bases lining up with TRBD2. V was pared by 0 bases and J by 1 base, with 5 bases of the junction left unmatched. The CDR3 sequence is 17 residues long. The germline gives CDR1 LGHNA, CDR2 YNFKEQ. DNA for the CDR3: TGTGCCAGCAGCCAAGATTGGTCGGGAGGGTCCTACAATGAGCAGTTCTTC. This codes for CASSQDWSGGSYNEQFF.

The gene calls are TRBV6-5 and TRBJ1-2; 8 bases are a match to TRBD1. This CDR3 region has 14 residues. Germline V gene lookup returns CDR1 MNHEY and CDR2 SVGAGI. V lost 4 bases, J lost 6 bases, and 7 bases stayed unmatched. The CDR3 DNA reads as TGTGCCAGCAGTTTAAGTCAGGGGGCGAATGGCTACACCTTC. Its translation is CASSLSQGANGYTF.

A few counts support this clone. V is TRBV19 and J is TRBJ1-1; 10 nucleotides line up with TRBD1. CDR3 size: 16 residues. The junction had 6 bases not matched to a gene; V was cut back by 4 bases and J by 1 base. In germline, CDR1 is LNHDA, CDR2 SQIVND (reference sequence). DNA of the CDR3: TGTGCCAGTAGTACTCGACAGGGGGCCGCGAACACTGAAGCTTTCTTT. This sequence encodes CASSTRQGAANTEAFF.

V gene TRBV27 combines with J gene TRBJ1-6; 7 positions agree with TRBD1. The CDR3 is 17 residues long. V lost 6 bases to trimming and J lost 5 bases; unmatched junction nucleotides: 13. The V gene's germline CDR1 is MNHEY and CDR2 SMNVEV (reference sequence). CDR3 bases: TGTGCCAGCAGCGCTACTTCATTCGGGACAGATAATTCACCCCTCCACTTT. It specifies CASSATSFGTDNSPLHF.

The chain has TRBV6-1 and TRBJ2-7; 7 bases line up with TRBD1. V gave up 9 bases and J gave up 2 bases; unmatched junction bases: 10. The CDR3 has 14 amino acids. The germline V gene has CDR1 MNHNS and CDR2 SASEGT. CDR3 protein: CASTGANPTYEQYF. As DNA, the CDR3 is TGTGCCAGTACAGGGGCCAACCCCACCTACGAGCAGTACTTC.

For the CDR3, the DNA is TGTGCCAGCAGTTTTATCCTACAGGGATACATGAACACTGAAGCTTTCTTT. It yields the protein CASSFILQGYMNTEAFF. This chain joins TRBV28 and TRBJ1-1; possible D gene TRBD1, 6 bases. The CDR3 has 17 amino acids. V lost 3 bases and J 0 bases, leaving 17 bases between the germline ends. Germline V gives CDR1 MDHEN, CDR2 SYDVKM.

The chain is built from TRBV11-2 and TRBJ1-4; tentative D call: TRBD1 (5 bases). Per germline, CDR1 SGHAT and CDR2 FQNNGV. The length of the CDR3 is 15 residues. Trimming took off 6 bases at V and 8 bases at J, with 19 bases between the two ends. As DNA, the CDR3 is TGTGCCAGCAGTCCTCTTTTGGGGCTGGAAGAAAAACTGTTTTTT. It is translated as CASSPLLGLEEKLFF.

The genes are TRBV20-1 and TRBJ2-1; D possibly corresponds to TRBD2 (5 bases). There are 11 residues in the CDR3. V was pared by 5 bases and J by 8 bases, with 10 bases between. Germline V gene data show CDR1 as DFQATT and CDR2 as SNEGSKA (reference sequence). DNA of the CDR3: TGCAGTGCTTTACTAGAGCATGAGCAGTTCTTC. This translates into CSALLEHEQFF.

The chain carries TRBV28 and TRBJ2-5; the D gene could be TRBD1 or TRBD2 (6 bases each). The CDR3 extends over 19 amino acids. Germline V gene lookup returns CDR1 MDHEN and CDR2 SYDVKM. V shed 2 bases and J shed 5 bases, with 27 bases lying between them. The CDR3, as DNA: TGTGCCAGCAGTTTAGCCGGGGGCGGAATGGCAGGGGCGTGGGAGACCCAGTACTTC. Translating gives CASSLAGGGMAGAWETQYF.

The gene calls are TRBV18 and TRBJ1-5; D is unresolved. This CDR3 has 18 residues. V gave up 1 base and J gave up 0 bases, with 16 bases separating them. Germline loops: CDR1 KGHSH, CDR2 LQKENI. Here the CDR3 DNA reads TGTGCCAGCTCACCACGACCTGGACGGGGAACTAGCAATCAGCCCCAGCATTTT. This encodes CASSPRPGRGTSNQPQHF.

V is TRBV4-2 and J is TRBJ2-7; D unresolved. With 0 bases removed from V and 6 bases from J, the gap between germline ends came to 9 bases. The length of the CDR3 is 13 residues. Germline V gene lookup returns CDR1 LGHNA and CDR2 YNFKEQ. The chain's CDR3 is CASSQEGWAEQYF. The CDR3 DNA reads TGTGCCAGCAGCCAAGAAGGGTGGGCCGAGCAGTACTTC.

V gene TRBV4-1 combines with J gene TRBJ2-7; 7 nucleotides agree with TRBD1. The CDR3 has 15 residues. Trimming cost V 0 bases and J 3 bases; bases outside gene matches: 5. CDR1 and CDR2 (germline): MGHRA, YSYEKL. CDR3 protein: CASSQDTGDRYEQYF. Here the CDR3 DNA reads TGCGCCAGCAGCCAAGACACAGGGGACCGCTACGAGCAGTACTTC.

The gene calls are TRBV9 and TRBJ2-7; D unclear. Germline V gene data show CDR1 as SGDLS and CDR2 as YYNGEE. This CDR3 has 13 residues. V was clipped by 0 bases and J by 1 base, with 5 bases between them. The CDR3 sequence: CASSVGLSYEQYF. CDR3 sequence (DNA): TGTGCCAGCAGCGTAGGACTTTCCTACGAGCAGTACTTC.

This clone has a handful of counts. V is TRBV28 and J is TRBJ2-1, with D uncertain. This CDR3 is 13 amino acids long. The germline gives CDR1 MDHEN, CDR2 SYDVKM. The V gene lost 6 bases and the J gene lost 3 bases, with 9 bases spanning the gap. The CDR3 DNA follows: TGTGCCAGCAGAATAGAAAGCTACAATGAGCAGTTCTTC. It yields the protein CASRIESYNEQFF.

In this sample, this clone turned up a few times. The chain is built from TRBV5-6 and TRBJ1-2; 11 bases agree with TRBD1. CDR1 is SGHDT and CDR2 is YYEEEE in the germline V gene. Losses at the gene ends were 4 bases for V and 6 bases for J; bases not matched to a gene: 5. This CDR3 is built from 14 residues. The CDR3 DNA is TGTGCCAGCAGCGGGGACAGGGGGAGCAATGGCTACACCTTC. It specifies CASSGDRGSNGYTF.

This clone appeared a few times. The chain carries TRBV7-9 and TRBJ1-1; D remains ambiguous. CDR3 length: 13 amino acids. The germline gives CDR1 SEHNR, CDR2 FQNEAQ (reference sequence). The V gene lost 2 bases and the J gene lost 1 base, with 5 bases spanning the gap. The CDR3 region has the DNA TGTGCCAGCAGCTTATACAAGAACACTGAAGCTTTCTTT. Translation gives CASSLYKNTEAFF.

This chain joins TRBV6-5 and TRBJ1-3; D gene uncertain. Trimming removed 6 bases at V and 4 bases at J, with 7 bases between. CDR3 size: 12 residues. Germline V lookup: CDR1 MNHEY, CDR2 SVGAGI. CDR3 sequence: CASSEQGNTIYF. The CDR3 DNA sequence: TGTGCCAGCAGCGAGCAGGGAAACACCATATATTTT.

This rearrangement joins TRBV5-5 to TRBJ1-2, with 7 bases identical to TRBD1. This CDR3 has 17 residues. The trim removed 1 base at V and 4 bases at J, leaving 13 bases unmatched. The germline V gene encodes CDR1 SGHKS and CDR2 YYEKEE (reference sequence). The chain's CDR3 is CASSLNYRGRESYGYTF. The CDR3 DNA reads TGTGCCAGCAGCTTGAATTACAGGGGCAGGGAATCCTATGGCTACACCTTC.

The gene calls are TRBV5-1 and TRBJ2-3; TRBD2 aligns across 10 bases. Trimming removed 4 bases from V and 4 bases from J; junction bases left unmatched: 15. This CDR3 is built from 18 residues. Germline V gene data show CDR1 as SGHRS and CDR2 as YFSETQ. CDR3 sequence: CASSPAGAGGPNADTQYF. The CDR3, as DNA: TGCGCCAGCAGCCCGGCAGGAGCGGGAGGGCCGAATGCAGATACGCAGTATTTT.